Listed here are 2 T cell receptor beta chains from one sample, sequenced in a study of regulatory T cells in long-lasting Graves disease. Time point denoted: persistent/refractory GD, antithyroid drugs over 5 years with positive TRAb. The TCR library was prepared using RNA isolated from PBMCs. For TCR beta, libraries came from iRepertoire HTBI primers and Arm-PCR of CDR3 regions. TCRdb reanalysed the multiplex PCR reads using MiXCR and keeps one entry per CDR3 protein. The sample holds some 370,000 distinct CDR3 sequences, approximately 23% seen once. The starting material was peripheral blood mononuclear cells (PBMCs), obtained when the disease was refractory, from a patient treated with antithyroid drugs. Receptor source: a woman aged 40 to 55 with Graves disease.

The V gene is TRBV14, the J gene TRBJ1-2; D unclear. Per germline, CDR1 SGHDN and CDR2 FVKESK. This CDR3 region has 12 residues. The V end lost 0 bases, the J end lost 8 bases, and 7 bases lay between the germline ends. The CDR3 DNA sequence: TGTGCCAGCAGCCAAGACCCGGGGGGCTACACCTTC. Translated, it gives CASSQDPGGYTF.

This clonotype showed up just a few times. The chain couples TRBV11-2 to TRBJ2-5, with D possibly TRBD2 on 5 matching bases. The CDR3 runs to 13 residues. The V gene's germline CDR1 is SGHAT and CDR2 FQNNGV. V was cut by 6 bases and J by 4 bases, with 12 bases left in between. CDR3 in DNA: TGTGCCAGCAGGGCCGGGGATCGAGAGACCCAGTACTTC. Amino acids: CASRAGDRETQYF.